This is a list of T cell receptor beta chains from one sample in a study of blood T cell repertoires in COVID-19. Repertoires were generated with immunoSEQ multiplex PCR, while TCRdb's copy carries only in-frame clones and drops some. Of 310,000 or so clones listed, over 75% are singletons. The sample was PBMCs or T cells enriched from blood (not recorded which). The origin of the receptors is a middle-aged woman who had recovered from COVID-19. The CDR3 runs from the conserved cysteine through the conserved F or W. D genes are given only for firm matches. Clone size is given for some rows only: seen once, a few or many times, or a class if the clone is expanded.

abundance	d_gene	v_gene	j_gene	CDR3nt	CDR3aa
-	TRBD2	TRBV2	TRBJ2-5	TGTGCCAGCAGTACCTATGGGACTAGCGGGGGACAAGAGACCCAGTACTTC	CASSTYGTSGGQETQYF
-	TRBD1	TRBV12-5	TRBJ1-2	TGTGCTAGTGGCTTGAGAGGGGGCAGTGGCTACACCTTC	CASGLRGGSGYTF
-	-	TRBV10-3	TRBJ2-2	TGTGCCATCAGTGAGAAACCCGGGAGCAGCACCGGGGAGCTGTTTTTT	CAISEKPGSSTGELFF
once	TRBD1	TRBV5-1	TRBJ2-2	TGCGCCAGCAGCGGGGGACAGAAGAACACCGGGGAGCTGTTTTTT	CASSGGQKNTGELFF
-	TRBD1	TRBV6-5	TRBJ2-1	TGTGCCAGCAGTTCGCCGGGACAGAGTAGCTTCAATGAGCAGTTCTTC	CASSSPGQSSFNEQFF
-	TRBD1	TRBV2	TRBJ1-4	TGTGCCAGCAGTTGGGACAGAGATGAAAAACTGTTTTTT	CASSWDRDEKLFF
-	TRBD2	TRBV3-1/TRBV3-2	TRBJ2-1	TGTGCCAGCAGCCAAGATATGCTAGCGGGGGGGCGGCAGTTCTTC	CASSQDMLAGGRQFF
-	-	TRBV4-2	TRBJ2-7	TGTGCCAGCAGCCAGGGACAAAACTACGAGCAGTACTTC	CASSQGQNYEQYF
-	TRBD2	TRBV5-6	TRBJ2-3	TGTGCCAGCAGCCTCCTTACTAGCGGGGGGGAAGAGACGCAGTATTTT	CASSLLTSGGEETQYF
once	-	TRBV5-8	TRBJ1-4	TGTGCCAGCAGCTCCAACAGGGAAAAACTGTTTTTT	CASSSNREKLFF
few	-	TRBV7-9	TRBJ1-2	TGTGCCAGCAGCTTAGGGCAGCTACGGGGTGGTCTAAACTATGGCTACACCTTC	CASSLGQLRGGLNYGYTF
-	TRBD1	TRBV28	TRBJ2-2	TGTGCCAGCAGCCTTCGGACAGGGTATCCCGGGGAGCTGTTTTTT	CASSLRTGYPGELFF
-	TRBD1	TRBV16	TRBJ1-2	TGTGCCAGCAGTCTTCCGGGACAGGGGGCGCGGGAATATGGCTACACCTTC	CASSLPGQGAREYGYTF
-	TRBD2	TRBV5-6	TRBJ2-3	TGTGCCAGCAGCTCGGATCTCGGGGGGGCAACAGATACGCAGTATTTT	CASSSDLGGATDTQYF
-	-	TRBV19	TRBJ1-4	TGTGCCAGTAGTAGCACAGGGACTAATGAAAAACTGTTTTTT	CASSSTGTNEKLFF
few	TRBD2	TRBV7-2	TRBJ2-7	TGTGCCAGCAGCTTAGGTCCTAGCGGGAGGACTAACTCCTACGAGCAGTACTTC	CASSLGPSGRTNSYEQYF
-	-	TRBV24-1	TRBJ2-7	TGTGCCACCAGTGAGTCACAGGACTCCTACGAGCAGTACTTC	CATSESQDSYEQYF
-	TRBD1	TRBV24-1	TRBJ1-2	TGTGCCACCAGTGCCACAGGGGAAGCTAACTATGGCTACACCTTC	CATSATGEANYGYTF
-	-	TRBV3-1/TRBV3-2	TRBJ2-7	TGTGCCAGCAGCCAAGGTCCGGGCTACGAGCAGTACTTC	CASSQGPGYEQYF
-	TRBD1	TRBV28	TRBJ1-1	TGTGCCAGCAGTTATGGACAGGTGAACACTGAAGCTTTCTTT	CASSYGQVNTEAFF
-	-	TRBV4-3	TRBJ1-2	TGCGCCAGCAGCCAAGGAGGAGCCCAGGGGTCCCTAAACGGCTACACCTTC	CASSQGGAQGSLNGYTF
-	-	TRBV19	TRBJ1-5	TGTGCCAGTAGTACGGTTAGCAATCAGCCCCAGCATTTT	CASSTVSNQPQHF